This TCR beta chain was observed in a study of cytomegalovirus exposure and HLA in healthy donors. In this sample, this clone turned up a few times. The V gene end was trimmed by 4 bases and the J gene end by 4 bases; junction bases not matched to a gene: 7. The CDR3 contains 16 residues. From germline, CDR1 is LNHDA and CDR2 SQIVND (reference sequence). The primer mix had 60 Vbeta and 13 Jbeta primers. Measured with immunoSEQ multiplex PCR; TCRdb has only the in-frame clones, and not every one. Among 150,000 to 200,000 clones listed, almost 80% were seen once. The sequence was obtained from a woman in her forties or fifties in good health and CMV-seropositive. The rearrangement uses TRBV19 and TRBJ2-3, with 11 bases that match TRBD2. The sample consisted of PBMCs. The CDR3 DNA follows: TGTGCCAGTAGTACCCTTAGCGGGAGGGCCTCAGATACGCAGTATTTT. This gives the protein CASSTLSGRASDTQYF.